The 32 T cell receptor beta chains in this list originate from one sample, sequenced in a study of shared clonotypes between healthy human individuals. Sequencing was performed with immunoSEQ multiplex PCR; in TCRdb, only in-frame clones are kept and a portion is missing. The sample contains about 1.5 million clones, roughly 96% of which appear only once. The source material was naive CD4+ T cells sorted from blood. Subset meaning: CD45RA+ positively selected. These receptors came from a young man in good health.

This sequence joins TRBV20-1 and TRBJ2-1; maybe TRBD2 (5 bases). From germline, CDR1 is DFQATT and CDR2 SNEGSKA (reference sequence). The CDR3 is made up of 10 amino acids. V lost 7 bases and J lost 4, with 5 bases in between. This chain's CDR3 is CSGLYNEQFF. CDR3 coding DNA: TGCAGTGGACTATACAATGAGCAGTTCTTC.

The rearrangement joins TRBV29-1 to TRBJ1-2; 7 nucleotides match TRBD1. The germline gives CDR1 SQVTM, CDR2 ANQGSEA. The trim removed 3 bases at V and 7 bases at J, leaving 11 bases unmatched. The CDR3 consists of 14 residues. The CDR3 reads CSVDQTGSRSGYTF. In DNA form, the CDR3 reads TGCAGCGTTGACCAGACAGGGAGTCGCTCTGGCTACACCTTC.

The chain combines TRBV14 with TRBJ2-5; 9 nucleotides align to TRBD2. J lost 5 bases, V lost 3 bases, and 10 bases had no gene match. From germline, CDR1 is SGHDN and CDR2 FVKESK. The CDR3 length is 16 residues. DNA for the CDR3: TGTGCCAGCAGCCAGGTGGGCTTAGCGGGAGTCGAGACCCAGTACTTC. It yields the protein CASSQVGLAGVETQYF.

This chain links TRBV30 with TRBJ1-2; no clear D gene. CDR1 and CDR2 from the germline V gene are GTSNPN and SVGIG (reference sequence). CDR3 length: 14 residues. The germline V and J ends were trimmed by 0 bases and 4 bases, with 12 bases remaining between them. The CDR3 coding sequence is TGTGCCTGGAGTGTACGAAGGAGTTCCTATGGCTACACCTTC. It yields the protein CAWSVRRSSYGYTF. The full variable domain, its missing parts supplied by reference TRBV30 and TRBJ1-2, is SQTIHQWPATLVQPVGSPLSLECTVEGTSNPNLYWYRQAAGRGLQLLFYSVGIGQISSEVPQNLSASRPQDRQFILSSKKLLLSDSGFYLCAWSVRRSSYGYTFGSGTRLTVV.

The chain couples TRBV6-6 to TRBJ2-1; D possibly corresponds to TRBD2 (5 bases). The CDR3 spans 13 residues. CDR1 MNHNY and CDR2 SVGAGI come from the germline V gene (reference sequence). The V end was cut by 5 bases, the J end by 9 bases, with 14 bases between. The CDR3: CASSQLVSGEQFF. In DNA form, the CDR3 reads TGTGCCAGCAGTCAACTAGTCTCGGGTGAGCAGTTCTTC.

The DNA of the CDR3 is TGTGCCAGCAGCTTGCCGGGGCGGACAGGGAGTGACTATGGCTACACCTTC. Translation: CASSLPGRTGSDYGYTF. This sequence joins TRBV5-4 and TRBJ1-2, with 8 positions matching TRBD1. From germline, CDR1 is SGHNT and CDR2 YYREEE (reference sequence). The CDR3 covers 17 residues. V was clipped by 1 base and J by 3 bases; unmatched bases: 11.

CDR3 loop: CASSQDPAGYTDTQYF. Written as DNA, the CDR3 is TGCGCCAGCAGCCAAGATCCTGCGGGCTACACAGATACGCAGTATTTT. V gene TRBV4-3 combines with J gene TRBJ2-3; D perhaps matches TRBD2 (5 bases). V was cut by 0 bases and J by 2 bases, with 12 bases left in between. Germline CDR1 LGHNA, CDR2 YSLEER. CDR3 length: 16 amino acids.

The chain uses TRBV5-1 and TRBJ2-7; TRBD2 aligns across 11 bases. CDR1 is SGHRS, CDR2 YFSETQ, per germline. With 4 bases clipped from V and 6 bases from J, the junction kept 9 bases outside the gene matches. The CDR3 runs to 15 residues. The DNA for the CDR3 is TGCGCCAGCAGCGGGGGGACTAGCGGCGTATTCGAGCAGTACTTC. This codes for CASSGGTSGVFEQYF.

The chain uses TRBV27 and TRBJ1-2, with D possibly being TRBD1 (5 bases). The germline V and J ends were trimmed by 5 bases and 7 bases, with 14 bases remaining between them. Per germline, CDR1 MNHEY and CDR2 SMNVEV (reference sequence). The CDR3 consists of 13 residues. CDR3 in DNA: TGTGCCAGCAGTCAATCAGGGCAGATTGGCTACACCTTC. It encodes CASSQSGQIGYTF.

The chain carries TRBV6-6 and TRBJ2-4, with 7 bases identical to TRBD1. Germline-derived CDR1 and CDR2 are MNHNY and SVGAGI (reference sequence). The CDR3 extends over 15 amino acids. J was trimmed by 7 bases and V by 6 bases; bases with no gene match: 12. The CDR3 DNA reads TGTGCCAGCAGGACCCTGGGACAGACTCATAACATTCAGTACTTC. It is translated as CASRTLGQTHNIQYF.

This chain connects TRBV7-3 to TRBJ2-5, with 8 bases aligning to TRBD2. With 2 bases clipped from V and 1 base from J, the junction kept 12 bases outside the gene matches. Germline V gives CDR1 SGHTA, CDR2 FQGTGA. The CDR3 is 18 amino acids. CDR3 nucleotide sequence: TGTGCCAGCAGCTTATCCCCCTATAGCGGGACCGGCCAAGAGACCCAGTACTTC. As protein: CASSLSPYSGTGQETQYF.

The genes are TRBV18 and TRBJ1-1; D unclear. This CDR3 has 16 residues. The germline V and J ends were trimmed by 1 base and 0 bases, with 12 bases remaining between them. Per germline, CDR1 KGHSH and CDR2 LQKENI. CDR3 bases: TGTGCCAGCTCACCACTGCTCGGGGAAGTGAACACTGAAGCTTTCTTT. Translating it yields CASSPLLGEVNTEAFF.

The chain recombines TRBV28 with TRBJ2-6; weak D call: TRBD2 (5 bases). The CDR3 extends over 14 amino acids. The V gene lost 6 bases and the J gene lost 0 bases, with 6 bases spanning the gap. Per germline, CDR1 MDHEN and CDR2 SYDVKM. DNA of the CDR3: TGTGCCAGCAGCGACTACTCTGGGGCCAACGTCCTGACTTTC. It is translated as CASSDYSGANVLTF.

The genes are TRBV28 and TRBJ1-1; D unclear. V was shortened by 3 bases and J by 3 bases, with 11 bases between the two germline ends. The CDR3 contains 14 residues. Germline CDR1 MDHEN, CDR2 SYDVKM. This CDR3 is CASSFPNRDTEAFF. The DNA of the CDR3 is TGTGCCAGCAGTTTCCCCAACCGGGACACTGAAGCTTTCTTT.

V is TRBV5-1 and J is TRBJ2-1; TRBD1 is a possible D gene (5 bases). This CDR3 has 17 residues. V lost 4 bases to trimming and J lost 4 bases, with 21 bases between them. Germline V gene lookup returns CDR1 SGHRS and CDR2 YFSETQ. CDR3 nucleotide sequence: TGCGCCAGCAGCGGGGCTCCGGTCAGCAGCCTTTACAATGAGCAGTTCTTC. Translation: CASSGAPVSSLYNEQFF. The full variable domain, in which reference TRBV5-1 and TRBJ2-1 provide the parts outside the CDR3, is KAGVTQTPRYLIKTRGQQVTLSCSPISGHRSVSWYQQTPGQGLQFLFEYFSETQRNKGNFPGRFSGRQFSNSRSEMNVSTLELGDSALYLCASSGAPVSSLYNEQFFGPGTRLTVL.

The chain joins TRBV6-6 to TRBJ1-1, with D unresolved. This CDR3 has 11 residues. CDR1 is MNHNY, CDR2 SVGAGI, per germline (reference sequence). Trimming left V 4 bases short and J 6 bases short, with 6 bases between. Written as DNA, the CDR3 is TGTGCCAGCAGTTCCACCCCTGAAGCTTTCTTT. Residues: CASSSTPEAFF.

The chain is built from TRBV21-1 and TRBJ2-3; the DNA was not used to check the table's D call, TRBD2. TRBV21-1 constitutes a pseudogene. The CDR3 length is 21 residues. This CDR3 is CASTPPGLVEWREGSTDTQYF. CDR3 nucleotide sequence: TGTGCCAGCACCCCCCCAGGGTTGGTAGAATGGCGGGAGGGCTCAACAGATACGCAGTATTTT.

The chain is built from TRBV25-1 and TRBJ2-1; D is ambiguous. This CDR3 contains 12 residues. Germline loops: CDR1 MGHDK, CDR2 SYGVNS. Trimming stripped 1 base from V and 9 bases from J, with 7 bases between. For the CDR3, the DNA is TGTGCCAGCAGTGAATTACCTGGTGAGCAGTTCTTC. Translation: CASSELPGEQFF.

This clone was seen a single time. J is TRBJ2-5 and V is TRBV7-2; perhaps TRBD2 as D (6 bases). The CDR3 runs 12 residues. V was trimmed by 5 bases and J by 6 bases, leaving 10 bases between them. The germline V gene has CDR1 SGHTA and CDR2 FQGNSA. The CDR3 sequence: CASSPAGQTQYF. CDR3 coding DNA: TGTGCCAGCAGCCCCGCGGGGCAGACCCAGTACTTC. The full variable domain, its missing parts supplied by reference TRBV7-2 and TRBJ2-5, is GAGVSQSPSNKVTEKGKDVELRCDPISGHTALYWYRQSLGQGLEFLIYFQGNSAPDKSGLPSDRFSAERTGGSVSTLTIQRTQQEDSAVYLCASSPAGQTQYFGPGTRLLVL.

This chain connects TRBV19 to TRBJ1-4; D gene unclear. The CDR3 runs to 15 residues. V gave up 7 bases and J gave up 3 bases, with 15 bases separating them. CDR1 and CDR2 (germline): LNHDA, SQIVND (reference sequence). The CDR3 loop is CASNLRGQANEKLFF. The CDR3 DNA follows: TGTGCCAGTAACTTAAGAGGGCAAGCTAATGAAAAACTGTTTTTT.

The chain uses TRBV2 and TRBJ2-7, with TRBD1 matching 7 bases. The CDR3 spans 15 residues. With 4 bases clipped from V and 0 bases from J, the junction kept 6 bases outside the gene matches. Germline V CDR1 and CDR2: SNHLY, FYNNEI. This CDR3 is CASSGRGGFSYEQYF. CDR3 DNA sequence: TGTGCCAGCAGTGGACGAGGGGGCTTCTCCTACGAGCAGTACTTC.

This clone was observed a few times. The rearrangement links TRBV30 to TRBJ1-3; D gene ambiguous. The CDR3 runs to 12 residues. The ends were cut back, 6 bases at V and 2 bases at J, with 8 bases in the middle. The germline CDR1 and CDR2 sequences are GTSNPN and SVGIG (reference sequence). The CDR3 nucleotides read TGTGCCTGTACGCGGGCTGGAAACACCATATATTTT. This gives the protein CACTRAGNTIYF.

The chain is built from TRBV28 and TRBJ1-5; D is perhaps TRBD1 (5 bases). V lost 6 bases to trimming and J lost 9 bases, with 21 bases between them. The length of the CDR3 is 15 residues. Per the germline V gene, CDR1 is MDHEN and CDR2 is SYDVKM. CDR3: CASRGLGDRRWPQHF. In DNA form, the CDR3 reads TGTGCCAGCAGGGGCTTAGGGGACCGCCGATGGCCCCAGCATTTT.

CDR3 in amino acids: CASSLMDRGPSTDTQYF. The CDR3 bases are TGTGCCAGCAGCTTGATGGACAGGGGGCCAAGCACAGATACGCAGTATTTT. The chain is built from TRBV5-4 and TRBJ2-3, with 11 bases matching TRBD1. This CDR3 spans 17 amino acids. V trimming: 1 base; J trimming: 0 bases; junction bases outside the gene matches: 4. Germline V gene data show CDR1 as SGHNT and CDR2 as YYREEE (reference sequence).

DNA of the CDR3: TGTGCCAGCAGCGTGGGGCCCCCAGTGGAGACCCAGTACTTC. Translated: CASSVGPPVETQYF. V gene TRBV9 combines with J gene TRBJ2-5, with D tentatively TRBD1 (5 bases). Deletions cut 2 bases from V and 5 bases from J, with 13 bases between. The CDR3 contains 14 residues. CDR1 SGDLS and CDR2 YYNGEE come from the germline V gene.

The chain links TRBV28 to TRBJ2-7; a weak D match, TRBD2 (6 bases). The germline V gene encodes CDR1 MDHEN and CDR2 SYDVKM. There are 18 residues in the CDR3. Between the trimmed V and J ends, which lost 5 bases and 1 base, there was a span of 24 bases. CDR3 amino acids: CASSPGLTWSLTSYEQYF. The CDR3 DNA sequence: TGTGCCAGCAGTCCGGGACTTACCTGGTCACTGACTTCCTACGAGCAGTACTTC.

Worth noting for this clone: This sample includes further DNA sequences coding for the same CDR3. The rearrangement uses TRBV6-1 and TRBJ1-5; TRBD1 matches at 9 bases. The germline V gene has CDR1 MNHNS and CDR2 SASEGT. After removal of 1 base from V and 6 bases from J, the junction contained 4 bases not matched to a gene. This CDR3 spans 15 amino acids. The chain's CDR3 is CASSEGTGGGQPQHF. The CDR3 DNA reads TGTGCCAGCAGTGAAGGAACAGGGGGCGGTCAGCCCCAGCATTTT.

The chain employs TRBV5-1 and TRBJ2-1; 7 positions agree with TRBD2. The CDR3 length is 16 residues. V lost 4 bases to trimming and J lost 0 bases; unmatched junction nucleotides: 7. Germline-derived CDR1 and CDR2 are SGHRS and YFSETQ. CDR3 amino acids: CASSLQSGASYNEQFF. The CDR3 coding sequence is TGCGCCAGCAGCCTGCAAAGCGGGGCCTCCTACAATGAGCAGTTCTTC.

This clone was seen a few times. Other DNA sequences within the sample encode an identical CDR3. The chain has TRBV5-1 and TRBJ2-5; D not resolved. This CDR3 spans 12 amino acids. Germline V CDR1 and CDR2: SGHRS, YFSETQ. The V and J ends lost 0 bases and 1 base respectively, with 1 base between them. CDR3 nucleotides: TGCGCCAGCAGCTTGGGCCAAGAGACCCAGTACTTC. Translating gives CASSLGQETQYF. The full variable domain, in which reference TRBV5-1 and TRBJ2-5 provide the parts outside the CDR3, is KAGVTQTPRYLIKTRGQQVTLSCSPISGHRSVSWYQQTPGQGLQFLFEYFSETQRNKGNFPGRFSGRQFSNSRSEMNVSTLELGDSALYLCASSLGQETQYFGPGTRLLVL.

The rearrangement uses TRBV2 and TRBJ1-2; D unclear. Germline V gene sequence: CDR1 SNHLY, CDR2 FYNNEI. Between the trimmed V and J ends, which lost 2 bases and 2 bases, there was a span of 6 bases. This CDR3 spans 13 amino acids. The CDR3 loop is CASSENKNYGYTF. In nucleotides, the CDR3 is TGTGCCAGCAGTGAAAATAAGAACTATGGCTACACCTTC.

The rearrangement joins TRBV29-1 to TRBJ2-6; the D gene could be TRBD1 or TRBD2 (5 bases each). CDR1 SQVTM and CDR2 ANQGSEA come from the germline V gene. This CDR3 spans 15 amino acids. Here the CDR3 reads CSVGTPNSGANVLTF. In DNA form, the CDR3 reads TGCAGTGTCGGGACGCCGAACTCTGGGGCCAACGTCCTGACTTTC.

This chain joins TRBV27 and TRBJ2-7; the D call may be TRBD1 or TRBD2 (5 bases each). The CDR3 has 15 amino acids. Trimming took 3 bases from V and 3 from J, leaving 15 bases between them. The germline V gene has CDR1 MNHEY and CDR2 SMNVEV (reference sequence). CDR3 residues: CASSLAGTGYYEQYF. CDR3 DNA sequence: TGTGCCAGCAGTTTGGCCGGGACCGGCTACTACGAGCAGTACTTC.